This TCR beta chain comes out of a study of T cell changes during pregnancy in multiple sclerosis. Some clones are missing from TCRdb's copy, which holds only in-frame ones; the method was immunoSEQ multiplex PCR. The sample holds about 36,000 clones, approximately 90% seen once. The CDR3 contains 16 residues. Trimming took 2 bases from V and 0 from J, leaving 12 bases between them. Germline loops: CDR1 SGHRS, CDR2 YFSETQ. This specimen was CD4+ T cells from peripheral blood mononuclear cells, taken in the first trimester of pregnancy. The chain has TRBV5-1 and TRBJ1-3, with D tentatively TRBD1 (6 bases). The clonotype originates from a female donor with multiple sclerosis, enrolled in a pregnancy study. Here the CDR3 DNA reads TGCGCCAGCAGCTTCTCAGGGGCTAACTCTGGAAACACCATATATTTT. As protein: CASSFSGANSGNTIYF.